The 10 T cell receptor beta chains in this list originate from one sample, sequenced in a study of control samples from healthy donors and cancer patients. Some clones are missing from TCRdb's copy, which holds only in-frame ones; the method was immunoSEQ multiplex PCR. The repertoire includes about 34,000 clones, around 87% of them detected once, and 1.6% sits in the top ten. The specimen was PBMCs. The source of these receptors is a woman aged 40 to 50 with lung cancer.

This clone was seen a single time. V and J are TRBV5-1 and TRBJ2-5; D remains unclear. V was shortened by 2 bases and J by 0 bases, with 5 bases between the two germline ends. CDR1 and CDR2 (germline): SGHRS, YFSETQ. This CDR3 is 13 amino acids long. CDR3 residues: CASSFPYQETQYF. The CDR3 DNA follows: TGCGCCAGCAGCTTTCCGTACCAAGAGACCCAGTACTTC.

J is TRBJ1-2 and V is TRBV6-5; 7 bases are shared with TRBD1. The CDR3 loop spans 14 amino acids. Germline V lookup: CDR1 MNHEY, CDR2 SVGAGI. V shed 7 bases and J 7 bases; nucleotides not matched to a gene: 12. CDR3 in amino acids: CASTQGVGSSGYTF. CDR3 DNA sequence: TGTGCCAGCACCCAGGGGGTTGGCTCTTCTGGCTACACCTTC.

The chain recombines TRBV2 with TRBJ1-5, with 7 bases matching TRBD1. The CDR3 covers 15 residues. After removal of 5 bases from V and 7 bases from J, the junction contained 11 bases not matched to a gene. Germline V CDR1 and CDR2: SNHLY, FYNNEI. The CDR3 nucleotides are TGTGCCAGCAGTACCGGACAGGTCGTTGGGCAGCCCCAGCATTTT. Its translation is CASSTGQVVGQPQHF.

The V gene is TRBV30, the J gene TRBJ1-1, with D uncertain. This CDR3 has 14 residues. Germline lookup yields CDR1 GTSNPN and CDR2 SVGIG (reference sequence). With 2 bases removed from V and 1 base from J, the gap between germline ends came to 11 bases. The CDR3 DNA follows: TGTGCCTGGAGTCTATACCCGGGGAACACTGAAGCTTTCTTT. This codes for CAWSLYPGNTEAFF.

This clone was found a few times. This chain uses TRBV15 with TRBJ1-5; D possibly corresponds to TRBD1 (5 bases). The CDR3 covers 15 residues. Germline V gene data show CDR1 as LNHNV and CDR2 as YYDKDF (reference sequence). Trimming cost V 6 bases and J 5 bases, with 17 bases left between them. Here the CDR3 DNA reads TGTGCCACCAGTGTTCAGCGGGGGGGGTATCAGCCCCAGCATTTT. Translating it yields CATSVQRGGYQPQHF.

The chain combines TRBV2 with TRBJ2-4; 9 nucleotides agree with TRBD1. The CDR3 covers 11 residues. With 6 bases clipped from V and 16 bases from J, the junction kept 7 bases outside the gene matches. The V gene's germline CDR1 is SNHLY and CDR2 FYNNEI. CDR3 bases: TGTGCCAGCAGCGCCCGGGACAGGGTATACTTC. Translated, it gives CASSARDRVYF.

The chain uses TRBV27 and TRBJ1-6; no clear D gene. Germline assignment: CDR1 MNHEY and CDR2 SMNVEV (reference sequence). Trimming left V 1 base short and J 7 bases short, with 11 bases between. This CDR3 comprises 15 residues. The CDR3 nucleotides read TGTGCCAGCAGTTTATTTAGGCCGGAGAATTCACCCCTCCACTTT. This gives the protein CASSLFRPENSPLHF.

The chain carries TRBV10-1 and TRBJ1-2; D gene unclear. Trimming removed 0 bases from V and 2 bases from J, with 7 bases in between. The V gene's germline CDR1 is WNHNN and CDR2 SYGVQD (reference sequence). CDR3 size: 14 residues. CDR3 sequence reads: CASSESTRNYGYTF. CDR3 DNA: TGCGCCAGCAGTGAGTCAACCAGAAACTATGGCTACACCTTC.

The chain uses TRBV7-2 and TRBJ1-2, with 7 nucleotides matching TRBD1. Germline V CDR1 and CDR2: SGHTA, FQGNSA. With 3 bases clipped from V and 6 bases from J, the junction kept 4 bases outside the gene matches. This CDR3 comprises 13 residues. In DNA, the CDR3 is TGTGCCAGCAGCTTCCTCCAGGGGGATGGCTACACCTTC. Protein product: CASSFLQGDGYTF. The full variable domain, its missing parts supplied by reference TRBV7-2 and TRBJ1-2, is GAGVSQSPSNKVTEKGKDVELRCDPISGHTALYWYRQSLGQGLEFLIYFQGNSAPDKSGLPSDRFSAERTGGSVSTLTIQRTQQEDSAVYLCASSFLQGDGYTFGSGTRLTVV.

The V call is TRBV27, the J call TRBJ1-1; tentative D call: TRBD1 (6 bases). The V end lost 5 bases, the J end lost 1 base, and 14 bases lay between the germline ends. This CDR3 has 15 residues. From germline, CDR1 is MNHEY and CDR2 SMNVEV (reference sequence). CDR3 protein: CASSGPGHSNTEAFF. DNA of the CDR3: TGTGCCAGCAGTGGACCGGGACATTCGAACACTGAAGCTTTCTTT.